These T cell receptor beta chains were read from a single sample in a study of cytomegalovirus exposure and HLA in healthy donors. Produced via immunoSEQ multiplex PCR; TCRdb's table is partial and in-frame only. The sample has nearly 200,000 clones; roughly 76% are singletons. Input material: PBMCs. These receptors were taken from a woman in her thirties in good health and CMV-seropositive. The CDR3 runs from the conserved cysteine through the conserved F or W. Fields, in order: V gene, J gene, CDR3 protein.

v_call: TRBV6-5; j_call: TRBJ1-6; cdr3_aa: CASGLTAYNSPLHF
v_call: TRBV6-1; j_call: TRBJ2-3; cdr3_aa: CASSDWSGGPPDTQYF
v_call: TRBV23-1; j_call: TRBJ1-1; cdr3_aa: CASSHFPTGGHTEAFF
v_call: TRBV9; j_call: TRBJ1-2; cdr3_aa: CASSKDWAYTF
v_call: TRBV27; j_call: TRBJ2-1; cdr3_aa: CASSLLGLHSRGEQFF
v_call: TRBV18; j_call: TRBJ2-3; cdr3_aa: CASSSQSRVSDTQYF
v_call: TRBV9; j_call: TRBJ2-5; cdr3_aa: CASSVGLAKETQYF
v_call: TRBV10-3; j_call: TRBJ1-2; cdr3_aa: CAISSRDNYGYTF
v_call: TRBV4-3; j_call: TRBJ1-1; cdr3_aa: CASSQDQGAGNTEAFF
v_call: TRBV2; j_call: TRBJ2-7; cdr3_aa: CASKELAGGRMAYEQYF
v_call: TRBV11-2; j_call: TRBJ1-2; cdr3_aa: CASSLLRPPQGQANYGYTF
v_call: TRBV5-8; j_call: TRBJ1-5; cdr3_aa: CASSPGDSTYSNQPQHF
v_call: TRBV11-2; j_call: TRBJ2-1; cdr3_aa: CASSIGTSGGVEQFF
v_call: TRBV7-9; j_call: TRBJ1-2; cdr3_aa: CASSLGPLRQSANYGYTF
v_call: TRBV18; j_call: TRBJ1-1; cdr3_aa: CASSHGRAVEAFF
v_call: TRBV2; j_call: TRBJ1-1; cdr3_aa: CASSNLWDRGTEAFF
v_call: TRBV6-6; j_call: TRBJ1-3; cdr3_aa: CASSYSGEGSGNTIYF
v_call: TRBV10-3; j_call: TRBJ2-7; cdr3_aa: CAISSGTGGYEQYF
v_call: TRBV2; j_call: TRBJ2-7; cdr3_aa: CASSELGPYEQYF
v_call: TRBV7-7; j_call: TRBJ2-5; cdr3_aa: CASSLAGGWGTQYF
v_call: TRBV21-1; j_call: TRBJ1-5; cdr3_aa: CASSKKAEGGDDNQPQHF
v_call: TRBV19; j_call: TRBJ1-1; cdr3_aa: CASSFNRFSTEAFF
v_call: TRBV18; j_call: TRBJ1-1; cdr3_aa: CASSPQGALNTEAFF
v_call: TRBV10-3; j_call: TRBJ1-2; cdr3_aa: CAISEFSVGYTF
v_call: TRBV18; j_call: TRBJ1-2; cdr3_aa: CASSPGLTAPYGYTF
v_call: TRBV2; j_call: TRBJ2-5; cdr3_aa: CASRRGGLREGTQYF
v_call: TRBV20-1; j_call: TRBJ2-3; cdr3_aa: CSAGTRDTQYF
v_call: TRBV7-2; j_call: TRBJ2-7; cdr3_aa: CASSYNRDRGSYEQYF